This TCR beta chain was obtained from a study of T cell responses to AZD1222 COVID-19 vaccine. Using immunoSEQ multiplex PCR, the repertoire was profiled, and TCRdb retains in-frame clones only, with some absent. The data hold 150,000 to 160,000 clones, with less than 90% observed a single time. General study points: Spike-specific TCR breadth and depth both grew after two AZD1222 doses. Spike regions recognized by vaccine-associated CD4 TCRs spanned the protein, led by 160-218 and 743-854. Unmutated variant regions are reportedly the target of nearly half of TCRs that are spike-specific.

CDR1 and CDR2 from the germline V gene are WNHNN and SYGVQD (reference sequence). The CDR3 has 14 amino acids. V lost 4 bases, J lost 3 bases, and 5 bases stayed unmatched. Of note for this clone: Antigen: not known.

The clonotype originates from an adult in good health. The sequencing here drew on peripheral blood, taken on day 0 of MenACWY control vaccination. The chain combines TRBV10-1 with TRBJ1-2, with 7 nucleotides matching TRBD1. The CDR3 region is CASSVDRTDYGYTF. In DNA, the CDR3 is TGCGCCAGCAGTGTGGACAGGACGGACTATGGCTACACCTTC.